This TCR beta chain was captured in a study of radiotherapy plus CTLA-4 blockade in lung cancer. The J segment lost 0 bases and the V segment lost 3 bases, leaving 13 bases of the junction unmatched. Germline V gene sequence: CDR1 MNHNS, CDR2 SASEGT. The CDR3 loop spans 20 amino acids. Method: immunoSEQ multiplex PCR; TCRdb's copy keeps in-frame clones and lacks some. The sample includes some 77,000 clones, more than 75% of them seen just once. The chain combines TRBV6-1 with TRBJ1-5; TRBD1 agrees at 11 bases. This sample comprised peripheral blood, obtained from a patient treated with radiotherapy plus ipilimumab. This sequence was found in a human donor with non-small cell lung cancer who had a partial response to radiotherapy plus ipilimumab. The CDR3 coding sequence is TGTGCCAGCAGTGAGTTTAGTGGGACAGGGGGGATTTATAGCAATCAGCCCCAGCATTTT. It specifies CASSEFSGTGGIYSNQPQHF.